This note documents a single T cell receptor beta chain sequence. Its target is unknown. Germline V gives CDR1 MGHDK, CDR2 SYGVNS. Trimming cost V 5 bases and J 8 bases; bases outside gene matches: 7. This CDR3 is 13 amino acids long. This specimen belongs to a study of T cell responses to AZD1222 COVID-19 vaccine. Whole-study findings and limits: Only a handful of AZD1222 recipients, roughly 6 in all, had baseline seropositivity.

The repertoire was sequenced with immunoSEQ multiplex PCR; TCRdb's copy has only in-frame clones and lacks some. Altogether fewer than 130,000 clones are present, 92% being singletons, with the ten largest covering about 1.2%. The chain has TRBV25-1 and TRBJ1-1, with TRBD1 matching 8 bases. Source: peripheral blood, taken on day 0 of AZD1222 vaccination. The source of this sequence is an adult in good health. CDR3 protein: CASSLTHRGEAFF. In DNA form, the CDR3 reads TGTGCCAGCAGTCTAACCCACAGGGGGGAAGCTTTCTTT.